This T cell receptor (beta chain) was captured in a study of blood T cells in healthy people across ages. At least ten counts were recorded for this clonotype. With V trimmed by 7 bases and J by 6 bases, 11 bases remained unmatched. The CDR3 runs 16 residues. Looked up from germline, CDR1 is MNHEY and CDR2 is SVGAGI. With a J-beta primer mix and a sample-barcoded 5' primer, a second PCR ran 7 to 11 cycles. Using its own MiXCR run on the 5' RACE reads, TCRdb lists one record per CDR3 protein. The sample lists roughly 650,000 distinct CDR3 sequences, approximately 30% occurring once. The J gene is TRBJ1-6, the V gene TRBV6-5; 8 nucleotides line up with TRBD1. Sample: blood. The TCR sequence derives from a woman older than 75 in good health. The CDR3 DNA follows: TGTGCCAGCATGTTATCCCCTGGACAGGGTAATTCACCCCTCCACTTT. This encodes CASMLSPGQGNSPLHF.